Reported below is one TCR beta chain. The sample is drawn from a study of blood T cell repertoires in COVID-19. Source study methods: By means of reference gene primer amplification, nucleated cell counts were estimated. Clones were sequenced by immunoSEQ multiplex PCR, and TCRdb holds only the in-frame ones, with some missing. V, J and clone size were drawn from that table, and D and trimming were deduced from the DNA. Of fewer than 400,000 clones listed, almost 90% were seen once; the top ten hold less than 3.5%. CDR3 length equals 16 residues. V shed 5 bases, J shed 4 bases, and the junction held 8 bases outside the gene matches. The germline V gene encodes CDR1 MNHNY and CDR2 SVGAGI (reference sequence).

The chain joins TRBV6-6 to TRBJ2-2; TRBD1 matches 9 bases. The sequencing input was peripheral blood. The sequence derives from a woman aged 25 to 39 with COVID-19, enrolled during active disease. The DNA of the CDR3 is TGTGCCAGCAGTCTCGACGGACAGGGGCGCACCGGGGAGCTGTTTTTT. Its translation is CASSLDGQGRTGELFF.